The rows below give T cell receptor beta chains drawn from one sample of a study of blood T cell repertoires in COVID-19. TCRdb's copy holds only in-frame clones and misses some; the assay was immunoSEQ multiplex PCR. The data hold about 150,000 clones, with roughly 80% observed a single time. Sequenced input: peripheral blood. The receptors were gathered from an elderly woman with acute or convalescent COVID-19. Both conserved end residues are part of each CDR3. Fields, in order: J gene, V gene, CDR3 protein.

>TRBJ1-1|TRBV27
CASRLGQGSKTFF
>TRBJ1-1|TRBV7-9
CASSHPDSLNTEAFF
>TRBJ2-5|TRBV30
CAWNYGGGAGETQYF
>TRBJ2-3|TRBV7-2
CASSLAPSGGGTDTQYF
>TRBJ1-6|TRBV7-9
CASSQYGTGAPLHF
>TRBJ1-1|TRBV19
CASSIGLWGLSEAFF
>TRBJ1-5|TRBV6-1
CASSEQGDQPQHF
>TRBJ1-2|TRBV5-1
CASSLDGGGYTF
>TRBJ2-3|TRBV4-3
CASSPGTNTDTQYF
>TRBJ2-3|TRBV2
CASRGQSGTDTQYF
>TRBJ2-7|TRBV19
CASSITWRSYEQYF
>TRBJ1-2|TRBV7-3
CASSLRGGFGGYTF
>TRBJ1-1|TRBV11-3
CASSFEGATEAFF
>TRBJ1-2|TRBV19
CASTPGGAASEGYTF
>TRBJ1-2|TRBV19
CASSMNRDYGYTF
>TRBJ1-6|TRBV5-1
CASSLGLEAGISPLHF
>TRBJ2-3|TRBV9
CASSVAPGGSTDTQYF
>TRBJ1-1|TRBV4-1
CASSQDDFMNTEAFF
>TRBJ1-5|TRBV7-2
CASSLGQGEQPQHF
>TRBJ1-5|TRBV3-1/TRBV3-2
CASSRSDYSNQPQHF
>TRBJ2-5|TRBV5-1
CASRGTSGGASQETQYF
>TRBJ1-4|TRBV5-1
CASSLEGGPQKLFF
>TRBJ1-2|TRBV7-2
CASSFGQGTSYTF
>TRBJ1-1|TRBV2
CASSQTAEAFF
>TRBJ1-4|TRBV6-6
CASSYQGALEKLFF
>TRBJ2-1|TRBV10-1
CASSESLAVSGGAGEQFF
>TRBJ1-5|TRBV6-5
CASSYTGQGGQPQHF
>TRBJ1-4|TRBV4-1
CASSQERVRREKLFF
>TRBJ2-2|TRBV7-2
CASRKSQGAGELFF
>TRBJ1-2|TRBV11-3
CASSLVGTGEYGYTF
>TRBJ1-1|TRBV5-1
CASSLAGGRNTEAFF
>TRBJ1-1|TRBV5-6
CASSPGQAEAFF
>TRBJ2-7|TRBV7-9
CASSFSGGHSYEQYF
>TRBJ2-6|TRBV7-2
CASTRESGANVLTF
>TRBJ1-5|TRBV4-2
CASSQEYRVHQPQHF
>TRBJ2-1|TRBV20-1
CSATRGRQFF
>TRBJ2-1|TRBV18
CASSARTSGRTFYNEQFF
>TRBJ2-1|TRBV6-1
CASSERGQGAGGKAYNEQFF
>TRBJ1-2|TRBV10-1
CASTFRRYRGGSGGYTF
>TRBJ2-7|TRBV6-5
CASGAGAGSYEQYF
>TRBJ2-7|TRBV5-6
CASSLPGQRATYEQYF
>TRBJ1-2|TRBV28
CASGLGSPYGYTF
>TRBJ1-1|TRBV18
CASSPLQGLKVAEAFF
>TRBJ1-1|TRBV6-2/TRBV6-3
CASSTTGSAFF
>TRBJ2-1|TRBV7-2
CASSLGHPLNEQFF
>TRBJ2-2|TRBV5-1
CASSRESDHTGELFF
>TRBJ1-1|TRBV19
CASTKTLNTEAFF
>TRBJ2-3|TRBV27
CASTKGVRGTDTQYF
>TRBJ1-5|TRBV10-3
CAISESGQTNQPQHF
>TRBJ2-2|TRBV5-1
CASSLLVRGNTGELFF
>TRBJ2-1|TRBV9
CASSPVRGNEQFF
>TRBJ1-4|TRBV5-1
CASSPGGRNEKLFF
>TRBJ1-6|TRBV4-1
CASSRIMGTAAYTSPLHF
>TRBJ1-3|TRBV6-1
CASSEQGGNTIYF